These T cell receptor beta chains were read from a single sample in a study of shared clonotypes between healthy human individuals. TCRdb keeps only in-frame clones here, not all; method: immunoSEQ multiplex PCR. The data show over 300,000 clones, roughly 91% seen once. Source material: memory CD8+ T cells sorted from blood. The receptors were sampled from a man between 18 and 35 years old in good health. Both conserved end residues are part of each CDR3. A D gene is named only where the DNA matches it firmly. Expanded clones get a size class; other rows say once, few or many, or leave the size out.

>TRBJ2-3|TRBD2|TRBV5-1|NA
TGCGCCAGCAGCTTGGTGGGACTAGCGGGAATAGGAGATACGCAGTATTTT
CASSLVGLAGIGDTQYF
>TRBJ2-7|NA|TRBV28|NA
TGTGCCAGCAGTTCATACTCCTCGTCCTACGAGCAGTACTTC
CASSSYSSSYEQYF
>TRBJ2-6|NA|TRBV1|NA
TGCACCAGCAGTGCGGCACAAAGTCGGGCCAACGTCCTGACTTTC
CTSSAAQSRANVLTF
>TRBJ2-5|NA|TRBV4-3|NA
TGCGCCAGCAGCCAATATGAACGTGTTTTGGAGGGAGAGACCCAGTACTTC
CASSQYERVLEGETQYF
>TRBJ1-1|TRBD1|TRBV20-1|NA
TGCAGTGCCCAGGGGGTAACTGAAGCTTTCTTT
CSAQGVTEAFF
>TRBJ1-1|TRBD1|TRBV5-1|NA
TGCGCCAGCAGGGGGACAGGTAGTGAAGCTTTCTTT
CASRGTGSEAFF
>TRBJ1-2|TRBD1|TRBV6-1|NA
TGTGCCAGCATCGCCCTAGGACAGGGGAGCTATGGCTACACCTTC
CASIALGQGSYGYTF
>TRBJ2-5|TRBD2|TRBV14|NA
TGTGCCAGCAGCTTCCTTAGCGGGAGAAGGAAGACCCAGTACTTC
CASSFLSGRRKTQYF
>TRBJ1-1|TRBD1|TRBV2|NA
TGTGCCAGCAGTGTCGGGACAGGGTACATGAACACTGAAGCTTTCTTT
CASSVGTGYMNTEAFF
>TRBJ2-2|NA|TRBV10-2|NA
TGCGCCACCGCCGAATATGAGGAGCTGTTTTTT
CATAEYEELFF
>TRBJ2-7|TRBD2|TRBV25-1|NA
TGTGCCAGCAGTGAAGGCGCGGGGGGCCTCTACGAGCAGTACTTC
CASSEGAGGLYEQYF
>TRBJ1-4|NA|TRBV4-1|NA
TGCGCCAGCAGCCAAGAAGGGTACGTCCCGTGGGAAAAACTGTTTTTT
CASSQEGYVPWEKLFF
>TRBJ2-7|TRBD2|TRBV10-3|NA
TGTGCCATCAGTGCTAGCGGGAGTTGGAACGAGCAGTACTTC
CAISASGSWNEQYF
>TRBJ1-6|NA|TRBV19|NA
TGTGCCAGTAGTTCCGGTGTGGGGGGGCTTAATTCACCCCTCCACTTT
CASSSGVGGLNSPLHF
>TRBJ2-3|NA|TRBV7-9|NA
TGTGCCAGCAGCTCCTCCATCATCCGGGAAACAGGGATCACAGATACGCAGTATTTT
CASSSSIIRETGITDTQYF
>TRBJ2-5|NA|TRBV7-9|NA
TGTGCCAGCAGCTTGGCTAGTCCCCTGTCTCTTGAGACCCAGTACTTC
CASSLASPLSLETQYF
>TRBJ1-6|NA|TRBV4-1|NA
TGCGCCAGCAGCCAAGTGACAGACGCTTCACCCCTCCACTTT
CASSQVTDASPLHF
>TRBJ2-3|NA|TRBV29-1|NA
TGCAGCGTCCTGGACCACACAGATACGCAGTATTTT
CSVLDHTDTQYF
>TRBJ2-7|NA|TRBV4-3|once
TGCGCCAGCAGCCCGACTAGTAACCCTCCCTACGAGCAGTACTTC
CASSPTSNPPYEQYF
>TRBJ2-5|TRBD2|TRBV6-1|few
TGTGCCAGCAGTAGAACTAGCGGGAGTCAAGAGACCCAGTACTTC
CASSRTSGSQETQYF
>TRBJ2-5|TRBD1|TRBV28|NA
TGTGCCAGCAGTGACAGGGACCAAAGGGAGACCCAGTACTTC
CASSDRDQRETQYF
>TRBJ2-5|NA|TRBV18|NA
TGTGCCAGCTCACCACACATGACAGGACAAGAGACCCAGTACTTC
CASSPHMTGQETQYF
>TRBJ2-7|NA|TRBV28|NA
TGTGCCAGCAGTCCCCGACAGGTGAACTACGAGCAGTACTTC
CASSPRQVNYEQYF
>TRBJ2-7|NA|TRBV4-1|NA
TGCGCCAGCAGCCAAGTACGGACCTACGAGCAGTACTTC
CASSQVRTYEQYF
>TRBJ2-4|TRBD2|TRBV5-1|NA
TGCGCCAGCAGCTTGGCGGGAGGGATAAATCAGGGCAAAAACATTCAGTACTTC
CASSLAGGINQGKNIQYF
>TRBJ1-6|NA|TRBV27|once
TGTGCCAGCAGTTCCGTGGGGGGCCTCTATAATTCACCCCTCCACTTT
CASSSVGGLYNSPLHF
>TRBJ2-7|TRBD2|TRBV2|NA
TGTGCCAGCAGCGGACTAGAAGTGCCAACCTACGAGCAGTACTTC
CASSGLEVPTYEQYF
>TRBJ2-1|TRBD2|TRBV9|NA
TGTGCCAGCAGCTCGACGGACAGAGCGGGAGTGCGGAATGAGCAGTTCTTC
CASSSTDRAGVRNEQFF
>TRBJ2-2|TRBD1|TRBV6-1|NA
TGTGCCAGCAGTGTGAATTTGTATACAGGGGGGACCGGGGAGCTGTTTTTT
CASSVNLYTGGTGELFF
>TRBJ2-7|TRBD1|TRBV28|NA
TGTGCCAGCAGTTTTGGGACAGGGGGCTACGAGCAGTACTTC
CASSFGTGGYEQYF
>TRBJ2-3|TRBD2|TRBV10-1|NA
TGCGCCAGCAGTGAGCTAGCGGGACCCACAGATACGCAGTATTTT
CASSELAGPTDTQYF
>TRBJ2-5|NA|TRBV4-1|NA
TGCGCCAGCAGCCAAGTCACAGAAAAAGAGACCCAGTACTTC
CASSQVTEKETQYF
>TRBJ1-6|TRBD1|TRBV4-1|NA
TGCGCCAGCAGCCAACCGGGACAGGGAACCTATAATTCACCCCTCCACTTT
CASSQPGQGTYNSPLHF
>TRBJ2-1|NA|TRBV7-9|NA
TGTGCCAGCAGCACGCACTTGGGACTCCCAAGCTCCTACAATGAGCAGTTCTTC
CASSTHLGLPSSYNEQFF
>TRBJ1-5|NA|TRBV4-1|NA
TGCGCCAGCAGCCCCCGTGAGGGGCGACGGGAGGGCAATCAGCCCCAGCATTTT
CASSPREGRREGNQPQHF
>TRBJ2-1|TRBD2|TRBV27|once
TGTGCCAGCAGTTATCTAGCGGGCCGATACAATGAGCAGTTCTTC
CASSYLAGRYNEQFF
>TRBJ2-1|NA|TRBV4-1|NA
TGCGCCAGCAGACTTGAAAACTCAGGATACAATGAGCAGTTCTTC
CASRLENSGYNEQFF
>TRBJ2-3|NA|TRBV6-5|NA
TGTGCCAGCAGTTCCTCCCCCAGCGGCCGCACAGATACGCAGTATTTT
CASSSSPSGRTDTQYF
>TRBJ1-1|NA|TRBV2|NA
TGTGCCAGCAGTGTCAGTGGTCCCCAGGGTGAAGCTTTCTTT
CASSVSGPQGEAFF
>TRBJ2-2|NA|TRBV27|NA
TGTGCCAGCAGCCATCGGGGGCAGGACGGGGAGCTGTTTTTT
CASSHRGQDGELFF
>TRBJ2-2|NA|TRBV6-6|NA
TGTGCCAGCAGTTACTCGACGGACACCGGGGAGCTGTTTTTT
CASSYSTDTGELFF
>TRBJ2-7|NA|TRBV14|NA
TGTGCCAGCAGCCAAGGTCGTGGGGGAACCTACGAGCAGTACTTC
CASSQGRGGTYEQYF
>TRBJ1-1|NA|TRBV15|NA
TGTGCCACCAGCAGAGGGGAAACAGGGCTGAACACTGAAGCTTTCTTT
CATSRGETGLNTEAFF
>TRBJ1-1|NA|TRBV29-1|NA
TGCAGCGTTGACCCGGGACGGGGAACTGAAGCTTTCTTT
CSVDPGRGTEAFF